The 32 T cell receptor beta chains below all came from one sample that was sequenced in a study of cytomegalovirus exposure and HLA in healthy donors. Researchers ran the PCR with 60 Vbeta and 13 Jbeta primers. Sequencing was performed with immunoSEQ multiplex PCR; in TCRdb, only in-frame clones are kept and a portion is missing. The sample includes around 130,000 clones, roughly 77% of them seen just once. The material sequenced was PBMCs. These receptors all come from a woman in her 40s in good health and CMV-seropositive.

The CDR3 DNA follows: TGTGCCAGCTCCCCGTGGGGAGGGAGTTCCTTCTCTGGAAACACCATATATTTT. This encodes CASSPWGGSSFSGNTIYF. The chain couples TRBV27 to TRBJ1-3; no definite D call. The V and J ends lost 8 bases and 0 bases respectively, with 23 bases between them. The CDR3 contains 18 residues. CDR1 and CDR2 (germline): MNHEY, SMNVEV (reference sequence).

CDR3 in amino acids: CASSLPPSGQYF. CDR3 coding DNA: TGTGCCAGCAGTTTGCCCCCGAGCGGGCAGTACTTC. The J gene is TRBJ2-7, the V gene TRBV28, with a possible D match to TRBD2 (5 bases). Germline V CDR1 and CDR2: MDHEN, SYDVKM. V was cut by 3 bases and J by 9 bases, with 12 bases left in between. This CDR3 is 12 amino acids long.

This clone occurred once. This rearrangement joins TRBV30 to TRBJ2-2; 8 nucleotides line up with TRBD1. The CDR3 length is 14 residues. Germline CDR1 is GTSNPN and CDR2 is SVGIG (reference sequence). J lost 2 bases, V lost 4 bases, and 3 bases had no gene match. CDR3 DNA: TGTGCCTGGACAGGGGGCTTTAACACCGGGGAGCTGTTTTTT. It encodes CAWTGGFNTGELFF.

Comments on this clone: Compared with germline, one end of the junction differs, possibly owing to a read error. The rearrangement links TRBV11-2 to TRBJ2-7; 10 nucleotides align to TRBD2. The CDR3 sequence is 16 residues long. CDR1 and CDR2 from the germline V gene are SGHAT and FQNNGV. Here the CDR3 reads CAGSPYLSGRAYEQYF. The CDR3 coding sequence is TGTGCCGGCAGCCCATACCTGAGCGGGAGGGCCTACGAGCAGTACTTC.

The rearrangement uses TRBV25-1 and TRBJ2-7; TRBD2 might be the D (5 bases). The V and J ends lost 6 bases and 3 bases respectively, with 18 bases between them. The germline CDR1 and CDR2 sequences are MGHDK and SYGVNS. CDR3 size: 15 residues. CDR3 nucleotides: TGTGCCAGCAGCAACCGAGGGCTTGGGTTCTACGAGCAGTACTTC. It specifies CASSNRGLGFYEQYF.

This chain joins TRBV19 and TRBJ2-5; possibly TRBD2 for D (7 bases). The CDR3 length is 13 residues. Germline values: CDR1 LNHDA, CDR2 SQIVND (reference sequence). Trimming pared 4 bases from V and 4 bases from J, leaving 10 bases between. CDR3 residues: CASSKGGPETQYF. The CDR3 nucleotides read TGTGCCAGTAGTAAGGGGGGGCCAGAGACCCAGTACTTC.

The chain recombines TRBV7-3 with TRBJ1-2, with D maybe TRBD1 (5 bases). The ends were cut back, 1 base at V and 2 bases at J, with 8 bases in the middle. The CDR3 has 14 amino acids. Germline lookup yields CDR1 SGHTA and CDR2 FQGTGA. The CDR3 reads CASSLNSGNYGYTF. The CDR3 nucleotides are TGTGCCAGCAGCTTAAACTCAGGGAACTATGGCTACACCTTC. The variable domain in full, with the rest retrieved from reference TRBV7-3 and TRBJ1-2, is GAGVSQTPSNKVTEKGKYVELRCDPISGHTALYWYRQSLGQGPEFLIYFQGTGAADDSGLPNDRFFAVRPEGSVSTLKIQRTERGDSAVYLCASSLNSGNYGYTFGSGTRLTVV.

This rearrangement joins TRBV7-9 to TRBJ2-2; D might be TRBD2 (7 bases). Between the trimmed V and J ends, which lost 3 bases and 5 bases, there was a span of 13 bases. The CDR3 runs 15 residues. Germline V gene lookup returns CDR1 SEHNR and CDR2 FQNEAQ (reference sequence). CDR3 coding DNA: TGTGCCAGCAGCTTCGCGGGGAGGGGGACCGGGGAGCTGTTTTTT. Protein: CASSFAGRGTGELFF.

V usage is TRBV5-1 and J usage is TRBJ2-3; D ambiguous. Between the trimmed V and J ends, which lost 0 bases and 0 bases, there was a span of 11 bases. CDR1 and CDR2 from the germline V gene are SGHRS and YFSETQ. The CDR3 sequence is 16 residues long. The CDR3 reads CASSLAVAASTDTQYF. The CDR3 DNA sequence: TGCGCCAGCAGCTTGGCTGTGGCTGCTAGCACAGATACGCAGTATTTT.

This sequence joins TRBV11-2 and TRBJ2-7; perhaps TRBD2 as D (6 bases). The V end was cut by 2 bases, the J end by 0 bases, with 8 bases between. Per germline, CDR1 SGHAT and CDR2 FQNNGV. The CDR3 has 14 residues. CDR3 bases: TGTGCCAGCAGCTTAATGGGGGGCTCCTACGAGCAGTACTTC. As protein: CASSLMGGSYEQYF.

The chain employs TRBV5-1 and TRBJ1-1, with 8 bases that match TRBD1. The CDR3 covers 16 residues. Germline CDR1 reads SGHRS; CDR2 reads YFSETQ. J lost 0 bases, V lost 6 bases, and 10 bases had no gene match. CDR3 sequence (DNA): TGCGCCAGCAATAAAGGACAGGGCCAAATGAACACTGAAGCTTTCTTT. It is translated as CASNKGQGQMNTEAFF.

The count of this clone is one. The rearrangement uses TRBV18 and TRBJ1-1; possible D gene TRBD1, 6 bases. CDR1 and CDR2 (germline): KGHSH, LQKENI. This CDR3 has 15 residues. V lost 3 bases and J lost 3, with 14 bases in between. The DNA for the CDR3 is TGTGCCAGCTCACCTAGGACAGTAGTTGACACTGAAGCTTTCTTT. Protein sequence: CASSPRTVVDTEAFF.

The chain couples TRBV5-4 to TRBJ1-3; possible D gene TRBD1, 5 bases. V was trimmed by 3 bases and J by 0 bases, leaving 13 bases between them. CDR3 length: 16 amino acids. Germline V gene lookup returns CDR1 SGHNT and CDR2 YYREEE (reference sequence). DNA of the CDR3: TGTGCCAGCAGCTCCTCCCCCGGGGGCTCTGGAAACACCATATATTTT. This sequence encodes CASSSSPGGSGNTIYF. Combining the CDR3 with reference TRBV5-4 and TRBJ1-3 gives the whole variable domain ETGVTQSPTHLIKTRGQQVTLRCSSQSGHNTVSWYQQALGQGPQFIFQYYREEENGRGNFPPRFSGLQFPNYSSELNVNALELDDSALYLCASSSSPGGSGNTIYFGEGSWLTVV.

This rearrangement joins TRBV18 to TRBJ2-3; 9 bases line up with TRBD1. With 5 bases clipped from V and 0 bases from J, the junction kept 9 bases outside the gene matches. This CDR3 spans 17 amino acids. CDR1 KGHSH and CDR2 LQKENI come from the germline V gene. CDR3 DNA sequence: TGTGCCAGCTCATCGAACATTGGACAGGGGAGCACAGATACGCAGTATTTT. This codes for CASSSNIGQGSTDTQYF.

The gene calls are TRBV9 and TRBJ1-2; weak D call: TRBD1 (5 bases). The V gene lost 4 bases and the J gene lost 5 bases, with 15 bases spanning the gap. The CDR3 is 14 residues long. CDR1 SGDLS and CDR2 YYNGEE come from the germline V gene. In DNA form, the CDR3 reads TGTGCCAGCAGCCCCACGACAGAAGAGTATGGCTACACCTTC. Protein: CASSPTTEEYGYTF. The full variable domain, with the rest looked up from reference TRBV9 and TRBJ1-2, is DSGVTQTPKHLITATGQRVTLRCSPRSGDLSVYWYQQSLDQGLQFLIQYYNGEERAKGNILERFSAQQFPDLHSELNLSSLELGDSALYFCASSPTTEEYGYTFGSGTRLTVV.

This clone was detected only a few times. The identical CDR3 is also encoded by other nucleotide sequences in the sample. The rearrangement uses TRBV29-1 and TRBJ2-7; possibly TRBD1 for D (6 bases). There are 11 residues in the CDR3. V lost 6 bases, J lost 4 bases, and 10 bases lay in between. Germline lookup yields CDR1 SQVTM and CDR2 ANQGSEA. The chain's CDR3 is CSVVDSYEQYF. CDR3 bases: TGCAGCGTCGTGGACAGTTACGAGCAGTACTTC.

This CDR3 reads CASTMTGTGRKDTEAFF. CDR3 sequence (DNA): TGTGCCAGTACTATGACCGGGACAGGGAGGAAGGACACTGAAGCTTTCTTT. The V and J genes are TRBV19 and TRBJ1-1; 9 positions agree with TRBD1. CDR1 is LNHDA and CDR2 is SQIVND in the germline V gene (reference sequence). This CDR3 spans 17 amino acids. V gave up 7 bases and J gave up 3 bases; unmatched junction bases: 15.

V usage is TRBV6-1 and J usage is TRBJ1-5; 11 positions match TRBD1. Germline CDR1 MNHNS, CDR2 SASEGT. The CDR3 extends over 17 amino acids. V dropped 4 bases and J dropped 2; count of bases not matched to a gene: 7. For the CDR3, the DNA is TGTGCCAGCAGTGCGGGACAGGGGGATGGTGGCAATCAGCCCCAGCATTTT. It is translated as CASSAGQGDGGNQPQHF.

The V call is TRBV10-3, the J call TRBJ2-5; TRBD2 matches at 9 bases. Germline V gene sequence: CDR1 ENHRY, CDR2 SYGVKD. This CDR3 has 16 residues. The J segment lost 7 bases and the V segment lost 1 base, leaving 10 bases of the junction unmatched. CDR3 protein: CAISELVSGGARTQYF. In DNA, the CDR3 is TGTGCCATCAGTGAGTTGGTTAGCGGGGGCGCGAGGACCCAGTACTTC.

This clone was seen a few times. This chain connects TRBV18 to TRBJ1-5, with D maybe TRBD1 (6 bases). The V gene lost 5 bases and the J gene lost 0 bases, with 8 bases spanning the gap. Germline V gives CDR1 KGHSH, CDR2 LQKENI. The CDR3 is 14 amino acids. CDR3 residues: CASSYRDSNQPQHF. The CDR3 bases are TGTGCCAGCTCATACAGGGATAGCAATCAGCCCCAGCATTTT.

The gene calls are TRBV7-9 and TRBJ2-3; D is perhaps TRBD1 (6 bases). V dropped 5 bases and J dropped 10 bases, with 19 bases sitting between them. Germline V gives CDR1 SEHNR, CDR2 FQNEAQ (reference sequence). This CDR3 contains 14 residues. The CDR3 loop reads CASSLSPQGSSQYF. The CDR3 nucleotides read TGTGCCAGCAGCCTCTCCCCTCAGGGGAGCTCGCAGTATTTT.

CDR3 amino acids: CASSHGDRVGTEAFF. CDR3 bases: TGCGCCAGCAGCCACGGGGACAGGGTGGGGACTGAAGCTTTCTTT. The genes are TRBV5-1 and TRBJ1-1, with TRBD1 identical over 9 bases. CDR1 is SGHRS, CDR2 YFSETQ, per germline. J was trimmed by 5 bases and V by 4 bases; bases with no gene match: 9. The CDR3 runs to 15 residues. Complete variable domain (other parts from reference TRBV5-1 and TRBJ1-1): KAGVTQTPRYLIKTRGQQVTLSCSPISGHRSVSWYQQTPGQGLQFLFEYFSETQRNKGNFPGRFSGRQFSNSRSEMNVSTLELGDSALYLCASSHGDRVGTEAFFGQGTRLTVV.

The chain links TRBV6-6 to TRBJ2-7; no definite D call. The germline V gene encodes CDR1 MNHNY and CDR2 SVGAGI (reference sequence). V was cut by 2 bases and J by 2 bases, with 10 bases left in between. This CDR3 has 14 amino acids. CDR3 coding DNA: TGTGCCAGCAGTTACGGGCAGGCAACCTACGAGCAGTACTTC. Translating it yields CASSYGQATYEQYF.

Only a few counts were recorded for this clone. The chain combines TRBV5-5 with TRBJ2-7; no clear D. Trimming took 3 bases from V and 7 from J, leaving 14 bases between them. CDR1 and CDR2 from the germline V gene are SGHKS and YYEKEE (reference sequence). This CDR3 has 13 amino acids. CDR3 DNA: TGTGCCAGCAGCTCTTTGAGATCGGGTGAGCAGTACTTC. As protein: CASSSLRSGEQYF.

The rearrangement links TRBV4-1 to TRBJ1-3, with TRBD1 matching 7 bases. After removal of 4 bases from V and 0 bases from J, the junction contained 3 bases not matched to a gene. The CDR3 sequence is 15 residues long. Germline assignment: CDR1 MGHRA and CDR2 YSYEKL. The CDR3 DNA reads as TGCGCCAGCAGCCTCCAGGGGGACTCTGGAAACACCATATATTTT. Protein sequence: CASSLQGDSGNTIYF.

The genes are TRBV9 and TRBJ2-3, with D possibly being TRBD2 (7 bases). The CDR3 sequence is 15 residues long. With 0 bases removed from V and 3 bases from J, the gap between germline ends came to 11 bases. Per the germline V gene, CDR1 is SGDLS and CDR2 is YYNGEE. CDR3 amino acids: CASSVGGGQTDTQYF. As DNA, the CDR3 is TGTGCCAGCAGCGTAGGGGGGGGCCAGACAGATACGCAGTATTTT.

The chain joins TRBV7-2 to TRBJ2-1; 7 nucleotides align to TRBD2. The CDR3 loop spans 15 amino acids. J lost 4 bases, V lost 0 bases, and 3 bases had no gene match. Germline CDR1 reads SGHTA; CDR2 reads FQGNSA. CDR3 coding DNA: TGTGCCAGCAGCTTAGCGGCTAGCGGTTACAATGAGCAGTTCTTC. This translates into CASSLAASGYNEQFF.

This chain uses TRBV7-9 with TRBJ2-3; D call uncertain. CDR1 and CDR2 from the germline V gene are SEHNR and FQNEAQ (reference sequence). The CDR3 is 14 residues long. The V and J ends lost 3 bases and 0 bases respectively, with 7 bases between them. CDR3 residues: CASSLTTSTDTQYF. The CDR3, as DNA: TGTGCCAGCAGCTTGACAACTAGCACAGATACGCAGTATTTT.

This sequence joins TRBV5-1 and TRBJ1-6, with 11 bases that match TRBD1. Germline V CDR1 and CDR2: SGHRS, YFSETQ. V lost 4 bases, J lost 8 bases, and 11 bases stayed unmatched. This CDR3 region has 17 residues. CDR3 sequence: CASSPSGTGGLDSPLHF. The CDR3 DNA is TGCGCCAGCAGCCCGTCCGGGACAGGGGGTCTGGATTCACCCCTCCACTTT.

The CDR3 spells CASSFQGFYGYTF. CDR3 nucleotides: TGTGCCAGCAGCTTTCAGGGCTTCTATGGCTACACCTTC. The chain couples TRBV7-3 to TRBJ1-2, with D possibly matching TRBD1 (5 bases). Trimming took 3 bases from V and 4 from J, leaving 9 bases between them. The CDR3 spans 13 residues. The V gene's germline CDR1 is SGHTA and CDR2 FQGTGA.

This clone came up a few times. V gene TRBV10-1 combines with J gene TRBJ1-1; unclear D gene. Germline V CDR1 and CDR2: WNHNN, SYGVQD (reference sequence). This CDR3 is built from 12 residues. Trimming stripped 4 bases from V and 1 base from J, with 4 bases between. The chain's CDR3 is CASSGGNTEAFF. CDR3 DNA sequence: TGCGCCAGCAGTGGCGGGAACACTGAAGCTTTCTTT.

This chain uses TRBV2 with TRBJ2-2; 9 bases agree with TRBD2. The CDR3 runs to 16 residues. Germline CDR1 SNHLY, CDR2 FYNNEI. Trimming removed 7 bases from V and 7 bases from J; junction bases left unmatched: 13. This CDR3 reads CASTDIAGVGGGELFF. In nucleotides, the CDR3 is TGTGCCAGCACCGACATAGCGGGAGTCGGGGGCGGGGAGCTGTTTTTT. The variable domain in full, completed from reference TRBV2 and TRBJ2-2, reads EPEVTQTPSHQVTQMGQEVILRCVPISNHLYFYWYRQILGQKVEFLVSFYNNEISEKSEIFDDQFSVERPDGSNFTLKIRSTKLEDSAMYFCASTDIAGVGGGELFFGEGSRLTVL.